This passage covers 18 T cell receptor beta chains from one sample sequenced in a study of shared clonotypes between healthy human individuals. The method was immunoSEQ multiplex PCR; TCRdb's version includes in-frame clones alone and lacks a portion of them. The sample holds millions of clones, 80% to 95% seen once. The sequenced sample consisted of naive CD4+ T cells from PBMCs. This sample's subset: CD45RA+ positively selected. Receptors were obtained from a man aged 18 to 35 in good health. Some clones in this sample may be carry-over from other donors' samples.

The V gene is TRBV4-3, the J gene TRBJ2-7; D is unresolved. Trimming stripped 1 base from V and 0 bases from J, with 10 bases between. CDR1 is LGHNA and CDR2 is YSLEER in the germline V gene. This CDR3 is built from 15 residues. The CDR3 bases are TGCGCCAGCAGCCAAGGGGTTACCAACTCCTACGAGCAGTACTTC. Protein product: CASSQGVTNSYEQYF.

The genes are TRBV28 and TRBJ1-5, with 10 positions matching TRBD1. V lost 5 bases and J lost 1; bases outside the gene matches: 5. The germline V gene encodes CDR1 MDHEN and CDR2 SYDVKM. CDR3 length: 16 amino acids. CDR3 protein: CASSQWGQGSNQPQHF. Here the CDR3 DNA reads TGTGCCAGCAGTCAATGGGGACAGGGGAGCAATCAGCCCCAGCATTTT.

The gene calls are TRBV6-5 and TRBJ2-3, with TRBD2 identical over 10 bases. Per germline, CDR1 MNHEY and CDR2 SVGAGI. This CDR3 is 16 amino acids long. The junction had 6 bases not matched to a gene; V was cut back by 3 bases and J by 3 bases. The CDR3 DNA reads TGTGCCAGCAGTTATAATGGACTAGCGGAAACAGATACGCAGTATTTT. Translating gives CASSYNGLAETDTQYF.

The chain links TRBV7-2 to TRBJ2-1; 8 bases agree with TRBD2. This CDR3 region has 15 residues. The germline V gene encodes CDR1 SGHTA and CDR2 FQGNSA. The ends lost 4 bases at V and 6 bases at J; junction bases unmatched: 8. Here the CDR3 reads CASSSRPLAANEQFF. CDR3 coding DNA: TGTGCCAGCAGCTCCCGACCACTAGCGGCCAATGAGCAGTTCTTC. Together with reference TRBV7-2 and TRBJ2-1, the CDR3 gives the full variable domain: GAGVSQSPSNKVTEKGKDVELRCDPISGHTALYWYRQSLGQGLEFLIYFQGNSAPDKSGLPSDRFSAERTGGSVSTLTIQRTQQEDSAVYLCASSSRPLAANEQFFGPGTRLTVL.

This clone was observed once. The rearrangement uses TRBV19 and TRBJ2-2, with 9 nucleotides matching TRBD1. CDR3 length: 17 amino acids. Trimming took 5 bases from V and 5 from J; bases not matched to a gene: 12. Germline CDR1 reads LNHDA; CDR2 reads SQIVND (reference sequence). Written as DNA, the CDR3 is TGTGCCAGTAGTCCCCCCTGGGGACAGGGTCGGACCGGGGAGCTGTTTTTT. It is translated as CASSPPWGQGRTGELFF.

This clone was seen only once. This rearrangement joins TRBV15 to TRBJ2-5; no clear D. V was clipped by 0 bases and J by 2 bases, with 10 bases between them. There are 15 residues in the CDR3. Per the germline V gene, CDR1 is LNHNV and CDR2 is YYDKDF (reference sequence). The CDR3 is CATSRDKASQETQYF. The CDR3 nucleotides read TGTGCCACCAGCAGAGATAAGGCTTCACAAGAGACCCAGTACTTC.

Comments on this clone: The same CDR3 arises from other DNA sequences in this sample as well. The chain employs TRBV9 and TRBJ2-1; TRBD2 matches 8 bases. In germline, CDR1 is SGDLS, CDR2 YYNGEE. The CDR3 consists of 14 residues. The V segment lost 0 bases and the J segment 6 bases; nucleotides outside the gene matches: 2. This chain's CDR3 is CASSVELAGNEQFF. CDR3 sequence (DNA): TGTGCCAGCAGCGTAGAGCTAGCGGGCAATGAGCAGTTCTTC. The complete variable domain, with remaining parts taken from reference TRBV9 and TRBJ2-1, reads DSGVTQTPKHLITATGQRVTLRCSPRSGDLSVYWYQQSLDQGLQFLIQYYNGEERAKGNILERFSAQQFPDLHSELNLSSLELGDSALYFCASSVELAGNEQFFGPGTRLTVL.

The rearrangement uses TRBV5-8 and TRBJ1-5, with 9 bases fitting TRBD1. Germline-derived CDR1 and CDR2 are SGHTS and YDEGEE. CDR3 length: 19 residues. J lost 0 bases, V lost 0 bases, and 10 bases had no gene match. The CDR3 nucleotides are TGTGCCAGCAGCTTGGTCTCGGGACAGGGATTCTATAGCAATCAGCCCCAGCATTTT. It encodes CASSLVSGQGFYSNQPQHF.

V gene TRBV7-8 combines with J gene TRBJ2-1; 8 nucleotides match TRBD1. Germline-derived CDR1 and CDR2 are SGHVS and FQNEAQ. This CDR3 region has 15 residues. V lost 5 bases to trimming and J lost 8 bases; unmatched junction nucleotides: 11. The CDR3 DNA sequence: TGTGCCAGCAGCCTCGGACAGGGACCCTTCTATGAGCAGTTCTTC. Translating it yields CASSLGQGPFYEQFF.

The chain couples TRBV2 to TRBJ2-3; D not resolved. The V and J ends lost 1 base and 2 bases respectively, with 7 bases between them. Germline V gene sequence: CDR1 SNHLY, CDR2 FYNNEI. The CDR3 sequence is 14 residues long. DNA for the CDR3: TGTGCCAGCAGTGAAGGAATCGCCACAGATACGCAGTATTTT. Translated: CASSEGIATDTQYF.

A note on this clone: The same CDR3 also results from other DNA sequences found in this sample. CDR3 sequence (DNA): TGTGCCAGCAGCCCTGAATCTGGGGCCAACGTCCTGACTTTC. Amino acid sequence: CASSPESGANVLTF. This chain joins TRBV2 and TRBJ2-6; D is uncertain. From germline, CDR1 is SNHLY and CDR2 FYNNEI. This CDR3 has 14 residues. V dropped 6 bases and J dropped 1 base, with 7 bases sitting between them. Full variable domain (remainder filled in from reference TRBV2 and TRBJ2-6): EPEVTQTPSHQVTQMGQEVILRCVPISNHLYFYWYRQILGQKVEFLVSFYNNEISEKSEIFDDQFSVERPDGSNFTLKIRSTKLEDSAMYFCASSPESGANVLTFGAGSRLTVL.

This sequence joins TRBV2 and TRBJ2-7; D remains ambiguous. V dropped 3 bases and J dropped 2 bases, with 11 bases sitting between them. CDR1 SNHLY and CDR2 FYNNEI come from the germline V gene. This CDR3 is 14 amino acids long. CDR3 loop: CASSDLRNPYEQYF. The CDR3 DNA reads TGTGCCAGCAGTGATTTGCGGAATCCCTACGAGCAGTACTTC.

This clone turned up a few times. V usage is TRBV27 and J usage is TRBJ2-2, with a tentative D call TRBD2 (5 bases). This CDR3 has 14 residues. The germline CDR1 and CDR2 sequences are MNHEY and SMNVEV (reference sequence). The V end lost 5 bases, the J end lost 1 base, and 8 bases lay between the germline ends. CDR3 sequence (DNA): TGTGCCAGCAGTCGACGGGAGAACACCGGGGAGCTGTTTTTT. Protein sequence: CASSRRENTGELFF.

The chain recombines TRBV28 with TRBJ1-2; 9 bases are shared with TRBD1. Per germline, CDR1 MDHEN and CDR2 SYDVKM. The CDR3 spans 14 residues. V gave up 10 bases and J gave up 4 bases; unmatched junction bases: 10. The CDR3 DNA follows: TGTGCCACGCGCCGGGACAGGGTATCCTATGGCTACACCTTC. It yields the protein CATRRDRVSYGYTF.

As regards this clone: This specimen includes other DNA sequences encoding the same CDR3. This rearrangement joins TRBV28 to TRBJ1-2, with a tentative D call TRBD1 (5 bases). Looked up from germline, CDR1 is MDHEN and CDR2 is SYDVKM. There are 13 residues in the CDR3. Trimming shortened V by 6 bases and J by 2 bases, and 10 bases separated the two germline ends. The CDR3 reads CASSLPGNYGYTF. CDR3 bases: TGTGCCAGCAGCCTCCCAGGGAACTATGGCTACACCTTC.

The chain uses TRBV27 and TRBJ2-7; TRBD1 matches at 9 bases. Germline trimming cut 5 bases from V and 5 bases from J; bases unmatched to any gene: 10. This CDR3 is built from 15 residues. CDR1 is MNHEY, CDR2 SMNVEV, per germline (reference sequence). CDR3 nucleotides: TGTGCCAGCAGTGTAATCCGGGACAGGGCCCACGAGCAGTACTTC. Its translation is CASSVIRDRAHEQYF.

The chain recombines TRBV9 with TRBJ1-1; D unresolved. Looked up from germline, CDR1 is SGDLS and CDR2 is YYNGEE. V lost 0 bases to trimming and J lost 1 base, with 7 bases between them. This CDR3 region has 14 residues. CDR3 protein: CASSVVQANTEAFF. The DNA for the CDR3 is TGTGCCAGCAGCGTAGTTCAGGCGAACACTGAAGCTTTCTTT.

This clone was picked up a small number of times. The chain couples TRBV29-1 to TRBJ1-1; the D is unclear. The germline gives CDR1 SQVTM, CDR2 ANQGSEA. The CDR3 is 14 residues long. V was trimmed by 3 bases and J by 0 bases, leaving 11 bases between them. The CDR3 bases are TGCAGCGTTGAGGGTGAACTAATGAACACTGAAGCTTTCTTT. Translation: CSVEGELMNTEAFF.